Shown below are 31 T cell receptor beta chains from a single sample sequenced in a study of T cells in Graves' hyperthyroidism and ophthalmopathy (dated by TCRdb to the late 2010s). Library generation was performed with multiplex PCR. The reads were generated on an Illumina HiSeq 2000. TCR beta CDR3 regions were amplified from RNA transcripts. The TCR CDR3 was subjected to a first round of RT-PCR using the HTBI primer set and the Qiagen OneStep RT-PCR kit. Through fastp at Q25 and MiXCR, TCRdb rebuilt clones from the public reads, retaining in-frame beta chains. Each CDR3 protein appears once, grouped with its most common genes and DNA. The sample has 800,000 or so distinct CDR3 sequences on record, roughly 37% of them singletons. The ten largest clonotypes hold around 9.3% of the sample. Specimen: blood. These receptors were obtained from a man aged 18 to 35 with Graves' hyperthyroidism.

This chain joins TRBV14 and TRBJ2-7, with TRBD1 matching 8 bases. This CDR3 is 15 amino acids long. The germline CDR1 and CDR2 sequences are SGHDN and FVKESK. Trimming cost V 3 bases and J 6 bases; bases outside gene matches: 10. The CDR3, as DNA: TGTGCCAGCAGCCAGGATACAGGGGGTGCCCGCGAGCAGTACTTC. Translation gives CASSQDTGGAREQYF.

V is TRBV19 and J is TRBJ1-1; 9 bases align to TRBD1. The CDR3 contains 15 residues. Germline-derived CDR1 and CDR2 are LNHDA and SQIVND (reference sequence). J was trimmed by 0 bases and V by 7 bases; bases with no gene match: 6. Here the CDR3 DNA reads TGTGCCAGTATTCCGACAGGGGGGTTGAACACTGAAGCTTTCTTT. This encodes CASIPTGGLNTEAFF.

This clonotype was recorded at least ten times. The chain couples TRBV29-1 to TRBJ2-5; 9 bases agree with TRBD2. This CDR3 contains 14 residues. The ends lost 3 bases at V and 5 bases at J; junction bases unmatched: 7. Germline lookup yields CDR1 SQVTM and CDR2 ANQGSEA. Written as DNA, the CDR3 is TGCAGCGTTGATTGGGCTAGCGGGGTGGAGACCCAGTACTTC. Amino acids: CSVDWASGVETQYF.

This clonotype was picked up a small number of times. The chain joins TRBV6-1 to TRBJ1-5; TRBD1 matches at 7 bases. The CDR3 loop spans 14 amino acids. The trim removed 8 bases at V and 3 bases at J, leaving 7 bases unmatched. Germline assignment: CDR1 MNHNS and CDR2 SASEGT. Written as DNA, the CDR3 is TGTGCCAGCTCACCAGGGGGTGCCAATCAGCCCCAGCATTTT. Translating gives CASSPGGANQPQHF.

This chain links TRBV10-2 with TRBJ1-5; 7 bases line up with TRBD1. V was clipped by 4 bases and J by 4 bases; unmatched bases: 10. This CDR3 has 16 residues. Germline V gene lookup returns CDR1 WSHSY and CDR2 SAAADI. The CDR3 protein is CASSAGDREGNQPQHF. DNA of the CDR3: TGCGCCAGCAGTGCCGGAGACAGGGAGGGGAATCAGCCCCAGCATTTT.

The chain combines TRBV6-1 with TRBJ1-5, with D unresolved. The CDR3 consists of 15 residues. Between the trimmed V and J ends, which lost 6 bases and 0 bases, there was a span of 12 bases. Germline values: CDR1 MNHNS, CDR2 SASEGT. CDR3 DNA sequence: TGTGCCAGCAGAAGGGCCGCGCATAGCAATCAGCCCCAGCATTTT. Residues: CASRRAAHSNQPQHF.

V gene TRBV11-2 combines with J gene TRBJ1-1; D remains unclear. Germline V gene sequence: CDR1 SGHAT, CDR2 FQNNGV. V lost 5 bases, J lost 7 bases, and 8 bases lay in between. The CDR3 spans 11 residues. CDR3 amino acids: CASSQILEAFF. The CDR3 DNA sequence: TGTGCCAGCAGCCAGATACTTGAAGCTTTCTTT.

On this clonotype itself: It is likely a read error, because the conserved phenylalanine at the end of the CDR3 is missing. Because the CDR3's place on the DNA is in doubt, the DNA is left out and the CDR3 is given as listed by TCRdb. V is TRBV2 and J is TRBJ1-1; the D call of TRBD1 is as the table states it, not checked on the DNA. Germline V gene lookup returns CDR1 SNHLY and CDR2 FYNNEI. Termini included, the CDR3 measures 10 amino acids. CDR3 residues: CASWGLSFNS.

The rearrangement links TRBV19 to TRBJ2-7; D possibly matches TRBD1 or TRBD2 (5 bases each). The CDR3 runs to 17 residues. Germline assignment: CDR1 LNHDA and CDR2 SQIVND (reference sequence). V lost 7 bases, J lost 5 bases, and 27 bases lay in between. The CDR3 region has the DNA TGTGCCAGTACCGACTCTCCCGGGACGCGGGCCCGCCACGAGCAGTACTTC. Protein sequence: CASTDSPGTRARHEQYF.

This clonotype turned up a few times. The germline gene is not matched at one end of the junction; a read error may be the cause. The gene calls are TRBV7-7 and TRBJ2-5; 16 bases match TRBD2. CDR1 and CDR2 (germline): SSHAT, FNYEAQ (reference sequence). The CDR3 length is 16 residues. The CDR3 is CASSPGLAGGGETQYF. The DNA for the CDR3 is TGTGCTAGCAGCCCGGGACTAGCGGGAGGGGGAGAGACCCAGTACTTC.

This clonotype was recorded at least ten times. The V gene is TRBV2, the J gene TRBJ1-2; 9 nucleotides match TRBD1. V dropped 6 bases and J dropped 7; count of bases not matched to a gene: 6. CDR1 and CDR2 from the germline V gene are SNHLY and FYNNEI. The CDR3 consists of 13 residues. Here the CDR3 reads CASSAGTGFGYTF. The CDR3 DNA reads as TGTGCCAGCAGCGCCGGGACAGGGTTTGGCTACACCTTC.

In its sample, this clonotype was seen many times. The gene calls are TRBV10-3 and TRBJ2-7, with 7 bases aligning to TRBD1. Germline-derived CDR1 and CDR2 are ENHRY and SYGVKD. J gave up 0 bases and V 3 bases, and 5 bases lay outside the gene matches. This CDR3 comprises 15 residues. CDR3 sequence reads: CAISESGDSSYEQYF. DNA of the CDR3: TGTGCCATCAGTGAAAGTGGGGACAGCTCCTACGAGCAGTACTTC.

This clonotype has ten or more counts. This rearrangement joins TRBV2 to TRBJ1-3, with D uncertain. The CDR3 consists of 13 residues. The germline V gene has CDR1 SNHLY and CDR2 FYNNEI. V shed 3 bases and J shed 2 bases, with 5 bases lying between them. CDR3 sequence reads: CASSEGTGNTIYF. DNA of the CDR3: TGTGCCAGCAGTGAGGGGACTGGAAACACCATATATTTT.

About this clonotype itself: The junction and the germline gene differ at one end; a read error may be behind it. V is TRBV5-1 and J is TRBJ1-1; no reliable D call. This CDR3 spans 14 amino acids. Per the germline V gene, CDR1 is SGHRS and CDR2 is YFSETQ. The CDR3 loop reads CASSPRTEAPEAFF. Here the CDR3 DNA reads TGTGCCAGCAGCCCCCGGACGGAGGCTCCTGAAGCTTTCTTT.

The rearrangement uses TRBV9 and TRBJ2-2, with a weak D call TRBD1 (5 bases). Trimming shortened V by 0 bases and J by 7 bases, and 10 bases separated the two germline ends. The germline CDR1 and CDR2 sequences are SGDLS and YYNGEE. The CDR3 has 14 amino acids. The CDR3 is CASSVAEGDGELFF. The CDR3 DNA reads as TGTGCCAGCAGCGTAGCCGAAGGGGACGGGGAGCTGTTTTTT.

The chain joins TRBV5-1 to TRBJ1-2, with D uncertain. CDR3 length: 14 amino acids. Trimming left V 3 bases short and J 2 bases short, with 11 bases between. The germline gives CDR1 SGHRS, CDR2 YFSETQ. The CDR3 here is CASSSLKGNYGYTF. CDR3 bases: TGCGCCAGCAGCTCCTTAAAAGGGAACTATGGCTACACCTTC.

This clonotype was detected a few times. The chain links TRBV12-3 or TRBV12-4 to TRBJ1-5, with D possibly being TRBD1 (6 bases). The CDR3 consists of 15 residues. V gave up 6 bases and J gave up 6 bases, with 18 bases separating them. This chain's CDR3 is CASSTGTTEGQPQHF. The CDR3 region has the DNA TGTGCCAGCAGCACCGGGACAACCGAGGGTCAGCCCCAGCATTTT.

This clonotype has ten or more counts. The chain couples TRBV7-2 to TRBJ2-2; D unclear. Germline V lookup: CDR1 SGHTA, CDR2 FQGNSA. V dropped 1 base and J dropped 4 bases, with 13 bases sitting between them. The CDR3 length is 16 residues. The CDR3 DNA follows: TGTGCCAGCAGCTTAGAACACCATCACCGCACCGGGGAGCTGTTTTTT. This codes for CASSLEHHHRTGELFF.

The V and J genes are TRBV15 and TRBJ2-5; the D is unclear. V was clipped by 0 bases and J by 6 bases, with 11 bases between them. Germline values: CDR1 LNHNV, CDR2 YYDKDF (reference sequence). This CDR3 contains 14 residues. For the CDR3, the DNA is TGTGCCACCAGCAGAGATCGGTTGGTTAAGACCCAGTACTTC. Translating it yields CATSRDRLVKTQYF. Together with reference TRBV15 and TRBJ2-5, the CDR3 gives the full variable domain: DAMVIQNPRYQVTQFGKPVTLSCSQTLNHNVMYWYQQKSSQAPKLLFHYYDKDFNNEADTPDNFQSRRPNTSFCFLDIRSPGLGDTAMYLCATSRDRLVKTQYFGPGTRLLVL.

Ten or more counts support this clonotype. The chain employs TRBV7-2 and TRBJ1-4; 8 bases align to TRBD1. The trim removed 4 bases at V and 6 bases at J, leaving 7 bases unmatched. Looked up from germline, CDR1 is SGHTA and CDR2 is FQGNSA. The CDR3 consists of 15 residues. In DNA form, the CDR3 reads TGTGCCAGCAGCTCGACAGGGGAGGAGTATGAAAAACTGTTTTTT. Translation: CASSSTGEEYEKLFF.

Concerning this clonotype: This may be a read error, as it is one base from a much larger clone. For the CDR3, the DNA is TGCAGTGTTAGGGCTCGACAGGGAAGAGGTGAAAAACTGTTTTTT. Amino acid sequence: CSVRARQGRGEKLFF. The chain carries TRBV20-1 and TRBJ1-4, with TRBD1 matching 7 bases. Germline lookup yields CDR1 DFQATT and CDR2 SNEGSKA (reference sequence). Germline trimming cut 7 bases from V and 7 bases from J; bases unmatched to any gene: 15. The CDR3 has 15 amino acids.

This clonotype appeared many times. The gene calls are TRBV20-1 and TRBJ2-5, with D uncertain. Trimming took 4 bases from V and 1 from J, leaving 7 bases between them. From germline, CDR1 is DFQATT and CDR2 SNEGSKA (reference sequence). This CDR3 is 12 amino acids long. CDR3 in DNA: TGCAGTGCTACCGGGCCCCAAGAGACCCAGTACTTC. Amino acid sequence: CSATGPQETQYF.

This clonotype was recorded a few times. The chain uses TRBV10-2 and TRBJ2-2, with 11 bases lining up with TRBD2. With V trimmed by 8 bases and J by 0 bases, 14 bases remained unmatched. Germline assignment: CDR1 WSHSY and CDR2 SAAADI. The CDR3 has 19 amino acids. As DNA, the CDR3 is TGCGCCAGCCCATGGGGACTAGCGGTTGCACGCGCGAACACCGGGGAGCTGTTTTTT. This sequence encodes CASPWGLAVARANTGELFF.

Notes on this clonotype: Germline is not matched at one junction end, which may reflect a read error. The chain couples TRBV29-1 to TRBJ1-1, with D uncertain. This CDR3 has 10 amino acids. Germline V CDR1 and CDR2: SQVTM, ANQGSEA. CDR3 loop: CSGLNTEALF. In DNA, the CDR3 is TGCAGCGGGCTGAACACTGAAGCTCTCTTT.

The gene calls are TRBV2 and TRBJ2-7; tentatively, D is TRBD2 (5 bases). Germline lookup yields CDR1 SNHLY and CDR2 FYNNEI. The V and J ends lost 8 bases and 4 bases respectively, with 12 bases between them. This CDR3 is built from 12 residues. This CDR3 reads CASGEQHYEQYF. In DNA, the CDR3 is TGTGCCAGCGGGGAGCAGCATTACGAGCAGTACTTC.

This clonotype has more than one count but fewer than ten. This chain joins TRBV6-5 and TRBJ1-3; 8 bases map to TRBD1. Trimming cost V 0 bases and J 5 bases; bases outside gene matches: 3. CDR3 length: 15 amino acids. CDR1 is MNHEY and CDR2 is SVGAGI in the germline V gene. CDR3: CASSYSGTGRNTIYF. The DNA for the CDR3 is TGTGCCAGCAGTTACTCGGGGACAGGAAGAAACACCATATATTTT.

This clonotype came up many times. J is TRBJ1-2 and V is TRBV15; no firm D call. From germline, CDR1 is LNHNV and CDR2 YYDKDF (reference sequence). Trimming left V 3 bases short and J 4 bases short, with 6 bases between. The CDR3 covers 12 residues. CDR3 coding DNA: TGTGCCACCAGCAGGATGGGCTATGGCTACACCTTC. This gives the protein CATSRMGYGYTF.

Here the CDR3 reads CAGVGYGYTF. DNA for the CDR3: TGCGCCGGGGTAGGGTATGGCTACACCTTC. This sequence joins TRBV10-2 and TRBJ1-2; D remains ambiguous. Trimming pared 11 bases from V and 5 bases from J, leaving 9 bases between. CDR1 and CDR2 from the germline V gene are WSHSY and SAAADI. This CDR3 is built from 10 residues.

This clonotype came up once. The chain couples TRBV20-1 to TRBJ1-2, with 9 bases matching TRBD1. The CDR3 has 14 residues. The ends lost 6 bases at V and 4 bases at J; junction bases unmatched: 9. Looked up from germline, CDR1 is DFQATT and CDR2 is SNEGSKA (reference sequence). The CDR3 region has the DNA TGCAGTGCGAATCCGGGACAGGGTGGCTATGGCTACACCTTC. It is translated as CSANPGQGGYGYTF.

The genes are TRBV6-1 and TRBJ2-7; tentative D call: TRBD2 (5 bases). In germline, CDR1 is MNHNS, CDR2 SASEGT. Deletions cut 7 bases from V and 0 bases from J, with 13 bases between. The CDR3 is made up of 14 amino acids. The CDR3 region has the DNA TGTGCCAGCATTACGGACTTCGGCTCCTACGAGCAGTACTTC. Amino acids: CASITDFGSYEQYF.

Note on this clonotype: Given a much more abundant clone one base away, this may be a read error. V is TRBV7-9 and J is TRBJ1-1; unclear D gene. CDR1 is SEHNR and CDR2 is FQNEAQ in the germline V gene (reference sequence). This CDR3 has 13 residues. V was cut by 2 bases and J by 3 bases, with 7 bases left in between. The CDR3 bases are TGTGCCAGCAGCTTAATCCAGTACACTGAAGCTTTCTTT. This translates into CASSLIQYTEAFF.